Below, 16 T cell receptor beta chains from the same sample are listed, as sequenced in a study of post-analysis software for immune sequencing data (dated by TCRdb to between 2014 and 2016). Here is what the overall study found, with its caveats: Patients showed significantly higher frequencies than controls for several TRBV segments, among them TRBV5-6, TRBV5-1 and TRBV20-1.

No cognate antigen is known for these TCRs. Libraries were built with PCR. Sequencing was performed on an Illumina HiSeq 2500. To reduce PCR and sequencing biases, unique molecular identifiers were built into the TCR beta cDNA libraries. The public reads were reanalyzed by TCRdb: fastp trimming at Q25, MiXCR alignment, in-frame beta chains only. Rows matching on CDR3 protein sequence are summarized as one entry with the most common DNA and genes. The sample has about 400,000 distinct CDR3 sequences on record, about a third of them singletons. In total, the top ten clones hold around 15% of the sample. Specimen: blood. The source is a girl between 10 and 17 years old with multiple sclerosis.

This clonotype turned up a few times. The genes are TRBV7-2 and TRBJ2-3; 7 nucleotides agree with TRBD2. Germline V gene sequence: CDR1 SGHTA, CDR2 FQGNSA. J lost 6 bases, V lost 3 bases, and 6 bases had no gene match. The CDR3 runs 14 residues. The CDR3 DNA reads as TGTGCCAGCAGCTTCTCGCGGGGAGGGGATACGCAGTATTTT. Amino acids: CASSFSRGGDTQYF. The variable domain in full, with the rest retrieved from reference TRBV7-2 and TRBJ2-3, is GAGVSQSPSNKVTEKGKDVELRCDPISGHTALYWYRQSLGQGLEFLIYFQGNSAPDKSGLPSDRFSAERTGGSVSTLTIQRTQQEDSAVYLCASSFSRGGDTQYFGPGTRLTVL.

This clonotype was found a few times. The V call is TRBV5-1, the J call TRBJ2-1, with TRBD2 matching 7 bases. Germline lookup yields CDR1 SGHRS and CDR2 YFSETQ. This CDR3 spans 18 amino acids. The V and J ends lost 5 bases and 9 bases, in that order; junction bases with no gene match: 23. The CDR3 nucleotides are TGCGCCAGCAGGTTGCGCCCCTGGACTAGTGAGAAGAAAGGTGAGCAGTTCTTC. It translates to CASRLRPWTSEKKGEQFF.

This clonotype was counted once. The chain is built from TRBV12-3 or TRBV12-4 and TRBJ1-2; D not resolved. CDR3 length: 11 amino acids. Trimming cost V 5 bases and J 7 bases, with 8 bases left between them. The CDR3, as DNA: TGTGCCAGCAGTCCCGGTTCTGGCTACACCTTC. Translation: CASSPGSGYTF.

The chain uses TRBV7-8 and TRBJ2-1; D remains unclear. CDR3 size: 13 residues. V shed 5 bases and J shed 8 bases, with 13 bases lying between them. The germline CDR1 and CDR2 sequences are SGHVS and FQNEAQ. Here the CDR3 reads CASSRDRWDEQFF. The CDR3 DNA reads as TGTGCCAGCAGCCGCGACCGGTGGGATGAGCAGTTCTTC. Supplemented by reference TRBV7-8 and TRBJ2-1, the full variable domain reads GAGVSQSPRYKVAKRGQDVALRCDPISGHVSLFWYQQALGQGPEFLTYFQNEAQLDKSGLPSDRFFAERPEGSVSTLKIQRTQQEDSAVYLCASSRDRWDEQFFGPGTRLTVL.

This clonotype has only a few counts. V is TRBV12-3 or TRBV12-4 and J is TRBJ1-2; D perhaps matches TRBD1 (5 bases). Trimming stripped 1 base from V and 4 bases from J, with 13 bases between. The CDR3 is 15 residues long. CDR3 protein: CASSLGGRWGYGYTF. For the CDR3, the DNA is TGTGCCAGCAGTTTAGGGGGCAGGTGGGGCTATGGCTACACCTTC.

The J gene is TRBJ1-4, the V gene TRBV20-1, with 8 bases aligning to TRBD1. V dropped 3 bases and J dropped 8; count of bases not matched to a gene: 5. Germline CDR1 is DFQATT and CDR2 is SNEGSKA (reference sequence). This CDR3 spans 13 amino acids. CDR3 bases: TGCAGTGCTAGCGACAGGGGTTGGGAAAAACTGTTTTTT. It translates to CSASDRGWEKLFF.

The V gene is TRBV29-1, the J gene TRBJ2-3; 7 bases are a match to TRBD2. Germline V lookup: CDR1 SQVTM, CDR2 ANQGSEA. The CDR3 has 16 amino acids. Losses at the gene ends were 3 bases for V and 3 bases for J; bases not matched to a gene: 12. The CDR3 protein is CSVDGYRGGGTDTQYF. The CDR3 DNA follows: TGCAGCGTTGATGGGTATCGGGGCGGGGGAACAGATACGCAGTATTTT.

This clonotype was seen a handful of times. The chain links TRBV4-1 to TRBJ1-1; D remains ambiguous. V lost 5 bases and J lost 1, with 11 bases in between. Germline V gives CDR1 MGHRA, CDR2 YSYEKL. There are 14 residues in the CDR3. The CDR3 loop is CASSVYGRNTEAFF. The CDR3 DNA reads TGCGCCAGCAGCGTCTACGGCCGGAACACTGAAGCTTTCTTT.

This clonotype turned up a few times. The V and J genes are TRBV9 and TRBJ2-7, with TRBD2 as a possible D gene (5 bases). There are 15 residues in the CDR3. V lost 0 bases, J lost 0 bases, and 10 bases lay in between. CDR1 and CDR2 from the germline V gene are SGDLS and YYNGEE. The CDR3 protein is CASSVVAEASYEQYF. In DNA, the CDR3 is TGTGCCAGCAGCGTAGTGGCGGAGGCCTCCTACGAGCAGTACTTC.

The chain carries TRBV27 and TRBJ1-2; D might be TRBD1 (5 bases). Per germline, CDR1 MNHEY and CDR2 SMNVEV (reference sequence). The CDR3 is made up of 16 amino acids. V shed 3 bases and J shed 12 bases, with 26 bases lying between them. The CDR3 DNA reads TGTGCCAGCAGTTTGGATTCGGCAGGGCAGTTGGACGGCCACACCTTC. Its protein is CASSLDSAGQLDGHTF.

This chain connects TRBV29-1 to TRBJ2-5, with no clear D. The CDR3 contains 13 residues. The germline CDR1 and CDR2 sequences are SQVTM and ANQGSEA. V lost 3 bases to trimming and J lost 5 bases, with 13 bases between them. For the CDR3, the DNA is TGCAGCGTTGAGAAAACTATTCAGGAGACCCAGTACTTC. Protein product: CSVEKTIQETQYF.

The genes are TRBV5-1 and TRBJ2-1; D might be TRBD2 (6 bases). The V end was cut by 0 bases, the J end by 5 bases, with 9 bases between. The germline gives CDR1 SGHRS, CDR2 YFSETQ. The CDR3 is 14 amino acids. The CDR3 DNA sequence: TGCGCCAGCAGCTTGGTCGGGGGTAACAATGAGCAGTTCTTC. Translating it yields CASSLVGGNNEQFF.

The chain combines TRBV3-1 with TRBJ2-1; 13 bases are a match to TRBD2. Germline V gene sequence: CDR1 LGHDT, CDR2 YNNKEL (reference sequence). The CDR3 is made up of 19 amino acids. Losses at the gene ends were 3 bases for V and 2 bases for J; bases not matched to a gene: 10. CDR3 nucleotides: TGTGCCAGCAGCCAGTCCGGACTAGCGGGGGTCCTCCCCTACAATGAGCAGTTCTTC. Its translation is CASSQSGLAGVLPYNEQFF.

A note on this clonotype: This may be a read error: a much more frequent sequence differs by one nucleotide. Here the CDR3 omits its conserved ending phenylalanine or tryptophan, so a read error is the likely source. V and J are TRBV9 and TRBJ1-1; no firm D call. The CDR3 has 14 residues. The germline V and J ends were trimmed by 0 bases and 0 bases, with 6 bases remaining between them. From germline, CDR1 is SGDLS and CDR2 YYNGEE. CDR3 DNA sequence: TGTGCCAGCAGCGTAGGGGTGCTGAACACTGAAGCTTTCTTG. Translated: CASSVGVLNTEAFL.

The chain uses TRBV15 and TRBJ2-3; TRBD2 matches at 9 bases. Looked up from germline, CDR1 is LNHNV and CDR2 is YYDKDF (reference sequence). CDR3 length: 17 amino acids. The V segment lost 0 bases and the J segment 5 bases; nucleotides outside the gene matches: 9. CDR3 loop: CATSRELTAGGGDTQYF. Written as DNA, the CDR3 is TGTGCCACCAGCAGAGAATTGACGGCGGGGGGGGGAGATACGCAGTATTTT.

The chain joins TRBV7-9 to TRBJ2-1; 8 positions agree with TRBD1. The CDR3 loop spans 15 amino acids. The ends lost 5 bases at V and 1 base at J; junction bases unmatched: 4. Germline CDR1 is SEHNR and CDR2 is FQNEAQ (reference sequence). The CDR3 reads CASSGGTGSYNEQFF. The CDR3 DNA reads TGTGCCAGCAGCGGGGGGACAGGTTCCTACAATGAGCAGTTCTTC.